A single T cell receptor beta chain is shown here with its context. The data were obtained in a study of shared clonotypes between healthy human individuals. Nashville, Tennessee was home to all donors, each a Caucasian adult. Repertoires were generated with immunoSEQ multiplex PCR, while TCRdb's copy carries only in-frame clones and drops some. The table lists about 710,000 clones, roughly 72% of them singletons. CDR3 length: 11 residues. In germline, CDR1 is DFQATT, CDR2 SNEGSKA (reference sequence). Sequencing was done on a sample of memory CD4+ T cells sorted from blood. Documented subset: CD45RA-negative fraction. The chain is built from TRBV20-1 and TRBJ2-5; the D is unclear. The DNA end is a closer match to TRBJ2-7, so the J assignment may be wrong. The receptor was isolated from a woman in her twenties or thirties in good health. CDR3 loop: CSASSHYEQYF. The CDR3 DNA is TGCAGTGCTAGCTCCCACTACGAGCAGTACTTC.